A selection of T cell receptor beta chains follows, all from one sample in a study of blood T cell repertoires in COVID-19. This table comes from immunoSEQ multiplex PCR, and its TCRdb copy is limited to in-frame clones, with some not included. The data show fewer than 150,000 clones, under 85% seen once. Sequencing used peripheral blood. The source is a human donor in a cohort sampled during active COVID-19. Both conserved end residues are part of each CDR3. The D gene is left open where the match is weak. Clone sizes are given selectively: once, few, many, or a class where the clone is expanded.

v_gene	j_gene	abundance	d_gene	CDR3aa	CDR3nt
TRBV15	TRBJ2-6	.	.	CATSRDKGVVAGANVLTF	TGTGCCACCAGCAGAGATAAGGGGGTAGTAGCTGGGGCCAACGTCCTGACTTTC
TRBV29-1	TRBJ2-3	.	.	CSVAGSRGTDTQYF	TGCAGCGTTGCCGGGAGCAGGGGCACAGATACGCAGTATTTT
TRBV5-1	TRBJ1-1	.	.	CASTMEDRTNTEAFF	TGCGCCAGCACTATGGAGGACCGAACGAACACTGAAGCTTTCTTT
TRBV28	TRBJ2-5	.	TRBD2	CASSFSTSGPFVKETQYF	TGTGCCAGCAGTTTTAGCACTAGCGGGCCGTTTGTAAAAGAGACCCAGTACTTC
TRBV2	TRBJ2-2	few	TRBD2	CASSQRTSGGAGELFF	TGTGCCAGCAGTCAAAGGACTAGCGGGGGAGCCGGGGAGCTGTTTTTT
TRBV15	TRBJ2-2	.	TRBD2	CATSRDRSGGRELFF	TGTGCCACCAGCAGAGATCGGAGCGGGGGGAGGGAGCTGTTTTTT
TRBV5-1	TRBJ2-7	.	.	CASREQGPHEQYF	TGCGCCAGCAGAGAACAGGGTCCCCACGAGCAGTACTTC
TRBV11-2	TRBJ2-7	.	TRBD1	CASSWDRAYEQYF	TGTGCCAGCAGCTGGGACAGAGCCTACGAGCAGTACTTC
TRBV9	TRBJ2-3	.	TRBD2	CASSVGVAGGDTQYF	TGTGCCAGCAGCGTAGGGGTAGCGGGGGGCGATACGCAGTATTTT
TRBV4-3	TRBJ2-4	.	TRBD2	CASSQGRGGFGKNIQYF	TGCGCCAGCAGCCAAGGGCGGGGGGGCTTTGGCAAAAACATTCAGTACTTC
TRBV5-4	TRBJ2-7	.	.	CASTPGPKSYEQYF	TGTGCCAGCACCCCTGGGCCCAAATCCTACGAGCAGTACTTC
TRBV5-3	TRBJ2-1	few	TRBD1	CARSLTPGQGARCPYNEQFF	TGTGCCAGAAGCTTAACCCCCGGACAGGGGGCTAGGTGTCCTTACAATGAGCAGTTCTTC
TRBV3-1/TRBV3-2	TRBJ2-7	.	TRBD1	CASSPTGSEVGEQYF	TGTGCCAGCAGCCCGACAGGGTCGGAGGTTGGCGAGCAGTACTTC
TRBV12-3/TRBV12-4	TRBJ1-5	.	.	CASSLQGQPQHF	TGTGCCAGCAGTTTACAGGGGCAGCCCCAGCATTTT
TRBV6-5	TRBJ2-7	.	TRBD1	CATKMTGGLYEQYF	TGTGCCACCAAGATGACAGGGGGCTTATACGAGCAGTACTTC
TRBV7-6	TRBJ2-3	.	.	CASSLGPLGTDTQYF	TGTGCCAGCAGCTTAGGCCCCCTAGGCACAGATACGCAGTATTTT
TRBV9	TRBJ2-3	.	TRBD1	CASSVLPGQGKPDTQYF	TGTGCCAGCAGCGTACTTCCTGGACAGGGTAAGCCAGATACGCAGTATTTT
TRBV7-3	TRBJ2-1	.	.	CASSLSRTASPNEQFF	TGTGCCAGCAGCTTAAGTCGGACAGCCTCACCCAATGAGCAGTTCTTC